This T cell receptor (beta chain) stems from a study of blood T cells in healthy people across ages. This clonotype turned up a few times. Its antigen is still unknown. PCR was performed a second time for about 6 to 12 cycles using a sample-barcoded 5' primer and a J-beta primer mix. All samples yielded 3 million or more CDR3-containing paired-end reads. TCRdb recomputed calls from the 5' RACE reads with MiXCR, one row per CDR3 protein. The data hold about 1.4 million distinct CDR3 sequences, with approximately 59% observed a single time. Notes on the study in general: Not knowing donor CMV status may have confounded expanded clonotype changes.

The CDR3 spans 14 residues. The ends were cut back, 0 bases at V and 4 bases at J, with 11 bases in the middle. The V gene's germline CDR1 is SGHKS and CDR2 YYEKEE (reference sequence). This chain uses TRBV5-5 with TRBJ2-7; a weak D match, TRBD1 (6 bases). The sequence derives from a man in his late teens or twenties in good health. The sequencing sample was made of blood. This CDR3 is CASSLATGMYEQYF. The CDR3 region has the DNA TGTGCCAGCAGCTTGGCTACAGGGATGTACGAGCAGTACTTC.